A single sample gave rise to the 5 T cell receptor beta chains below, sequenced in a study of control samples from healthy donors and cancer patients. The method was immunoSEQ multiplex PCR; TCRdb's version includes in-frame clones alone and lacks a portion of them. This table has more than 65,000 clones, approximately 90% appearing once. The sequenced material came from PBMCs. The receptors here all came from a woman in her fifties or sixties with head and neck cancer.

This chain links TRBV27 with TRBJ2-1; tentative D call: TRBD2 (6 bases). CDR3 length: 15 residues. The germline CDR1 and CDR2 sequences are MNHEY and SMNVEV (reference sequence). V lost 0 bases to trimming and J lost 6 bases, with 12 bases between them. The CDR3 DNA reads TGTGCCAGCAGTTTATCGAGCTGGCGGGGCAATGAGCAGTTCTTC. Its protein product is CASSLSSWRGNEQFF.

This chain joins TRBV29-1 and TRBJ2-7; no firm D call. The CDR3 has 15 residues. Per the germline V gene, CDR1 is SQVTM and CDR2 is ANQGSEA. The ends were cut back, 7 bases at V and 2 bases at J, with 21 bases in the middle. This CDR3 reads CSAEFPTARAYEQYF. The CDR3 DNA reads as TGCAGCGCCGAATTTCCTACAGCGAGAGCCTACGAGCAGTACTTC.

The genes are TRBV29-1 and TRBJ2-2; D not resolved. Trimming took 3 bases from V and 0 from J, leaving 5 bases between them. The CDR3 has 13 residues. Germline CDR1 is SQVTM and CDR2 is ANQGSEA. CDR3 coding DNA: TGCAGCGTTGATGGCTCGAACACCGGGGAGCTGTTTTTT. Amino acid sequence: CSVDGSNTGELFF.

This clone has just a few counts. The gene calls are TRBV6-6 and TRBJ2-7; unclear D gene. Germline loops: CDR1 MNHNY, CDR2 SVGAGI (reference sequence). Deletions cut 4 bases from V and 4 bases from J, with 11 bases between. The CDR3 extends over 13 amino acids. CDR3 DNA sequence: TGTGCCAGCAGTTTTGGGCTGCTATACGAGCAGTACTTC. Its protein product is CASSFGLLYEQYF.

The chain has TRBV29-1 and TRBJ2-5, with D perhaps matching TRBD1 (5 bases). CDR1 SQVTM and CDR2 ANQGSEA come from the germline V gene. The CDR3 is 12 residues long. The V gene lost 2 bases and the J gene lost 5 bases, with 9 bases spanning the gap. CDR3 in amino acids: CSVESGHETQYF. The CDR3 DNA reads TGCAGCGTTGAATCAGGACATGAGACCCAGTACTTC. Full variable domain (remainder filled in from reference TRBV29-1 and TRBJ2-5): SAVISQKPSRDICQRGTSLTIQCQVDSQVTMMFWYRQQPGQSLTLIATANQGSEATYESGFVIDKFPISRPNLTFSTLTVSNMSPEDSSIYLCSVESGHETQYFGPGTRLLVL.